This T cell receptor (beta chain) emerged from a study of neoadjuvant nivolumab and ipilimumab in lung cancer. Generated by immunoSEQ multiplex PCR, the TCRdb table keeps only in-frame clones and is missing some. The sample holds tens of thousands of clones, about nine tenths seen once. Study-wide results and caveats: Resected tumors had greater TCR richness and clonality than uninvolved lung.

Germline CDR1 reads MNHEY; CDR2 reads SMNVEV (reference sequence). V shed 5 bases and J 3 bases; nucleotides not matched to a gene: 3. The CDR3 loop spans 15 amino acids. With regard to this clone: Its antigen is not known.

Sequencing was performed on peripheral blood, taken after neoadjuvant nivolumab, alone or with ipilimumab, at or shortly before surgery. This chain joins TRBV27 and TRBJ2-1, with 11 positions matching TRBD2. The source is an adult with non-small cell lung cancer. The CDR3 DNA reads TGTGCCAGCAGTGAGACTAGCGGGGTCTACAATGAGCAGTTCTTC. Its translation is CASSETSGVYNEQFF.